The rows below give T cell receptor beta chains drawn from one sample of a study of CD8 T cells in Susac syndrome. TCRdb itself ran the immunoSEQ multiplex PCR reads through MiXCR, one entry per CDR3 protein. Of roughly 110,000 distinct CDR3 sequences in the sample, 80% to 95% were seen once. The specimen was CD4+ T cells from PBMCs. These receptors were collected from a human donor in good health. The CDR3 runs from the conserved cysteine through the conserved F or W. Fields, in order: D gene, V gene, J gene, CDR3 protein, CDR3 DNA. D genes are given only for firm matches.

d_call: TRBD2
v_call: TRBV2
j_call: TRBJ2-1
cdr3_aa: CASKRNSGGDEQFF
cdr3_nt: TGTGCCAGCAAACGGAATAGCGGGGGGGATGAGCAGTTCTTC

d_call: -
v_call: TRBV9
j_call: TRBJ2-1
cdr3_aa: CASSVAGGRLAGSYNEQFF
cdr3_nt: TGTGCCAGCAGCGTAGCCGGGGGTCGGCTAGCTGGCTCCTACAATGAGCAGTTCTTC

d_call: TRBD1
v_call: TRBV9
j_call: TRBJ2-5
cdr3_aa: CASSVRIGQGFGETQYF
cdr3_nt: TGTGCCAGCAGCGTCAGAATTGGACAGGGATTCGGAGAGACCCAGTACTTC

d_call: -
v_call: TRBV7-9
j_call: TRBJ1-2
cdr3_aa: CASSLATGSYGYTF
cdr3_nt: TGTGCCAGCAGCTTAGCGACCGGAAGCTATGGCTACACCTTC

d_call: TRBD2
v_call: TRBV7-2
j_call: TRBJ2-5
cdr3_aa: CASSLARLAAETQYF
cdr3_nt: TGTGCCAGCAGCTTAGCCAGACTAGCGGCGGAGACCCAGTACTTC

d_call: -
v_call: TRBV18
j_call: TRBJ1-1
cdr3_aa: CASSPPTTRNTEAFF
cdr3_nt: TGTGCCAGCTCACCACCTACGACAAGGAACACTGAAGCTTTCTTT

d_call: TRBD1
v_call: TRBV7-2
j_call: TRBJ2-7
cdr3_aa: CASSISGTGGFRWYEQYF
cdr3_nt: TGTGCCAGCAGCATATCCGGGACAGGAGGTTTTCGGTGGTACGAGCAGTACTTC

d_call: -
v_call: TRBV6-2/TRBV6-3
j_call: TRBJ1-2
cdr3_aa: CASSYIREIYGYTF
cdr3_nt: TGTGCCAGCAGTTACATCCGGGAGATCTATGGCTACACCTTC

d_call: -
v_call: TRBV29-1
j_call: TRBJ2-1
cdr3_aa: CSVERGGVHEQFF
cdr3_nt: TGCAGCGTTGAAAGGGGAGGTGTCCATGAGCAGTTCTTC

d_call: -
v_call: TRBV7-9
j_call: TRBJ2-1
cdr3_aa: CASSPAAGYNEQFF
cdr3_nt: TGTGCCAGCAGCCCAGCCGCCGGTTACAATGAGCAGTTCTTC

d_call: -
v_call: TRBV7-3
j_call: TRBJ1-1
cdr3_aa: CASSLYSGGTEAFF
cdr3_nt: TGTGCCAGCAGCTTATATAGTGGGGGCACTGAAGCTTTCTTT

d_call: -
v_call: TRBV27
j_call: TRBJ1-4
cdr3_aa: CASSLSTGGNEKLFF
cdr3_nt: TGTGCCAGCAGTTTATCTACGGGGGGTAATGAAAAACTGTTTTTT

d_call: TRBD1
v_call: TRBV5-6
j_call: TRBJ2-1
cdr3_aa: CASSLGGTGGGSEQFF
cdr3_nt: TGTGCCAGCAGCTTGGGGGGGACAGGGGGTGGCTCTGAGCAGTTCTTC